Below are 29 T cell receptor beta chains sequenced from a single sample in a study of OX40 agonist ivuxolimab in advanced cancers. Here immunoSEQ multiplex PCR was the method, and the copy in TCRdb shows in-frame clones only, minus some. Here the sample spans about 64,000 clones, 70% to 90% being singletons. The source was CD4+ or CD8+ T cells sorted from blood, collected in a trial of the OX40 agonist ivuxolimab. The receptors here all came from an adult with an advanced solid tumor such as melanoma, head and neck, liver or kidney cancer.

This chain links TRBV30 with TRBJ1-5, with 7 positions matching TRBD1. Germline values: CDR1 GTSNPN, CDR2 SVGIG (reference sequence). V lost 3 bases, J lost 7 bases, and 6 bases stayed unmatched. The CDR3 loop spans 13 amino acids. In DNA form, the CDR3 reads TGTGCCTGGAGCTCCAACAGGGGCCAGCCCCAGCATTTT. It yields the protein CAWSSNRGQPQHF.

The chain has TRBV19 and TRBJ2-5, with 7 bases fitting TRBD2. The CDR3 covers 11 residues. Germline loops: CDR1 LNHDA, CDR2 SQIVND (reference sequence). Germline trimming cut 5 bases from V and 9 bases from J; bases unmatched to any gene: 3. The CDR3 region has the DNA TGTGCCAGTAGTGTGGGGGGGGCCCAGTACTTC. Translating it yields CASSVGGAQYF.

This chain links TRBV28 with TRBJ1-2; D call uncertain. V lost 3 bases and J lost 3, with 14 bases in between. The germline V gene encodes CDR1 MDHEN and CDR2 SYDVKM. CDR3 length equals 15 residues. CDR3 sequence (DNA): TGTGCCAGCAGTTTGATTTCCATACGGGACTATGGCTACACCTTC. It encodes CASSLISIRDYGYTF.

The chain links TRBV18 to TRBJ1-1; D gene uncertain. Trimming cost V 6 bases and J 2 bases, with 10 bases left between them. The CDR3 loop spans 13 amino acids. The V gene's germline CDR1 is KGHSH and CDR2 LQKENI. DNA of the CDR3: TGTGCCAGCTCTCCCATTCTAAACACTGAAGCTTTCTTT. This sequence encodes CASSPILNTEAFF.

V is TRBV7-8 and J is TRBJ2-1; TRBD1 might be the D (5 bases). Per germline, CDR1 SGHVS and CDR2 FQNEAQ. This CDR3 comprises 14 residues. V lost 1 base, J lost 6 bases, and 10 bases lay in between. CDR3 sequence reads: CASSLGRVANEQFF. The CDR3 region has the DNA TGTGCCAGCAGCTTAGGCAGGGTCGCCAATGAGCAGTTCTTC.

V gene TRBV4-3 combines with J gene TRBJ2-3; D is ambiguous. V lost 0 bases and J lost 0, with 10 bases in between. CDR3 size: 16 residues. Germline CDR1 and CDR2: LGHNA and YSLEER. The CDR3 DNA sequence: TGCGCCAGCAGCCAAGATGCCCAGCCTAGCACAGATACGCAGTATTTT. This encodes CASSQDAQPSTDTQYF.

Judged by abundance, this clone is medium-sized (0.01 to 0.1%). The V gene is TRBV10-3, the J gene TRBJ2-7; D not resolved. The CDR3 covers 13 residues. CDR1 ENHRY and CDR2 SYGVKD come from the germline V gene. CDR3 sequence reads: CASIDEISYEQYF. CDR3 nucleotides: TGTGCTTCCATCGATGAAATATCCTACGAGCAGTACTTC.

The chain uses TRBV7-9 and TRBJ2-1; 9 bases line up with TRBD2. The J segment lost 8 bases and the V segment lost 4 bases, leaving 12 bases of the junction unmatched. The CDR3 is 16 amino acids. CDR1 SEHNR and CDR2 FQNEAQ come from the germline V gene (reference sequence). The CDR3 loop is CASSSGREGLRDEQFF. CDR3 bases: TGTGCCAGCAGCTCTGGGCGGGAGGGCCTTCGTGATGAGCAGTTCTTC.

The rearrangement uses TRBV6-4 and TRBJ1-2; TRBD1 is a possible D gene (5 bases). From germline, CDR1 is MRHNA and CDR2 SNTAGT. The CDR3 runs 15 residues. Deletions cut 2 bases from V and 5 bases from J, with 15 bases between. The CDR3, as DNA: TGTGCCAGCAGTGACGACGGCAGGGCGCGGTATGGCTACACCTTC. It specifies CASSDDGRARYGYTF.

The chain carries TRBV20-1 and TRBJ2-5; D not certain. Per germline, CDR1 DFQATT and CDR2 SNEGSKA (reference sequence). The CDR3 loop spans 11 amino acids. Trimming shortened V by 2 bases and J by 2 bases, and 3 bases separated the two germline ends. The CDR3 reads CSARLQETQYF. The CDR3 region has the DNA TGCAGTGCTAGACTTCAAGAGACCCAGTACTTC.

The J gene is TRBJ1-2, the V gene TRBV6-6, with D tentatively TRBD1 (5 bases). Trimming took 4 bases from V and 0 from J, leaving 9 bases between them. CDR1 is MNHNY and CDR2 is SVGAGI in the germline V gene (reference sequence). The CDR3 loop spans 14 amino acids. CDR3 in DNA: TGTGCCAGCAGTTCTCTGGGGGCTAACTATGGCTACACCTTC. It yields the protein CASSSLGANYGYTF.

This chain connects TRBV6-6 to TRBJ2-3; D possibly corresponds to TRBD1 (6 bases). The CDR3 consists of 14 residues. The germline V gene encodes CDR1 MNHNY and CDR2 SVGAGI (reference sequence). The V end lost 1 base, the J end lost 6 bases, and 11 bases lay between the germline ends. CDR3 in amino acids: CASSYLNRADTQYF. For the CDR3, the DNA is TGTGCCAGCAGTTACTTGAACAGGGCGGATACGCAGTATTTT.

This chain uses TRBV4-1 with TRBJ2-1; 14 bases fit TRBD2. Germline values: CDR1 MGHRA, CDR2 YSYEKL. With 6 bases clipped from V and 9 bases from J, the junction kept 16 bases outside the gene matches. The CDR3 consists of 18 residues. The CDR3 coding sequence is TGCGCCAGCAGTCCCACAGGGGGACTAGCGGGAGAATTCGGTGAGCAGTTCTTC. Amino acids: CASSPTGGLAGEFGEQFF.

The chain uses TRBV28 and TRBJ2-3; D tentatively fits TRBD1 or TRBD2 (5 bases each). The CDR3 runs to 15 residues. V shed 8 bases and J shed 4 bases, with 19 bases lying between them. The germline V gene has CDR1 MDHEN and CDR2 SYDVKM. The CDR3 sequence: CASGGWAGLADTQYF. Written as DNA, the CDR3 is TGTGCCAGCGGAGGTTGGGCAGGGCTAGCAGATACGCAGTATTTT. Full variable domain (rest looked up from reference TRBV28 and TRBJ2-3): DVKVTQSSRYLVKRTGEKVFLECVQDMDHENMFWYRQDPGLGLRLIYFSYDVKMKEKGDIPEGYSVSREKKERFSLILESASTNQTSMYLCASGGWAGLADTQYFGPGTRLTVL.

The chain couples TRBV30 to TRBJ2-7; possibly TRBD2 for D (5 bases). The length of the CDR3 is 14 residues. Trimming removed 1 base at V and 5 bases at J, with 15 bases between. Germline values: CDR1 GTSNPN, CDR2 SVGIG (reference sequence). This CDR3 is CAWSDASRAHEQYF. Written as DNA, the CDR3 is TGTGCCTGGAGTGACGCCTCGAGGGCCCACGAGCAGTACTTC. Full variable domain (outside the CDR3, taken from reference TRBV30 and TRBJ2-7): SQTIHQWPATLVQPVGSPLSLECTVEGTSNPNLYWYRQAAGRGLQLLFYSVGIGQISSEVPQNLSASRPQDRQFILSSKKLLLSDSGFYLCAWSDASRAHEQYFGPGTRLTVT.

This chain connects TRBV2 to TRBJ2-1; no clear D. This CDR3 comprises 12 residues. The V gene lost 4 bases and the J gene lost 9 bases, with 10 bases spanning the gap. Germline loops: CDR1 SNHLY, CDR2 FYNNEI. DNA of the CDR3: TGTGCCAGCAGTGTGGTCAACTCTGAGCAGTTCTTC. The encoded protein is CASSVVNSEQFF.

DNA of the CDR3: TGTGCCACCGACTCAGGGACCTATGGCTACACCTTC. This sequence encodes CATDSGTYGYTF. The chain is built from TRBV19 and TRBJ1-2, with a tentative D call TRBD1 (5 bases). V lost 10 bases and J 4 bases, leaving 13 bases between the germline ends. There are 12 residues in the CDR3. Germline CDR1 LNHDA, CDR2 SQIVND (reference sequence). The complete variable domain, with remaining parts taken from reference TRBV19 and TRBJ1-2, reads DGGITQSPKYLFRKEGQNVTLSCEQNLNHDAMYWYRQDPGQGLRLIYYSQIVNDFQKGDIAEGYSVSREKKESFPLTVTSAQKNPTAFYLCATDSGTYGYTFGSGTRLTVV.

This chain connects TRBV10-3 to TRBJ2-4; 7 bases match TRBD2. V was pared by 0 bases and J by 3 bases, with 5 bases of the junction left unmatched. Germline assignment: CDR1 ENHRY and CDR2 SYGVKD. This CDR3 has 16 amino acids. CDR3 sequence (DNA): TGTGCCATCAGTGAGTCGGGGGGGTTCGGCAAAAACATTCAGTACTTC. Translating it yields CAISESGGFGKNIQYF.

This sequence joins TRBV10-3 and TRBJ2-7; D is unresolved. V lost 4 bases, J lost 6 bases, and 7 bases lay in between. Germline CDR1 ENHRY, CDR2 SYGVKD. The CDR3 runs 11 residues. CDR3 sequence (DNA): TGTGCCATCAGTGTCCGAGGCGAGCAGTACTTC. Its translation: CAISVRGEQYF.

In nucleotides, the CDR3 is TGCGCCAGCTTCCTTGGGGCCGGGAACACCGGGGAGCTGTTTTTT. It codes for CASFLGAGNTGELFF. The rearrangement links TRBV5-1 to TRBJ2-2; TRBD1 is a possible D gene (5 bases). The CDR3 is 15 amino acids. V lost 7 bases and J 1 base, leaving 14 bases between the germline ends. CDR1 SGHRS and CDR2 YFSETQ come from the germline V gene.

This clone was observed a handful of times. V usage is TRBV7-2 and J usage is TRBJ2-3, with unresolved D. The V end lost 5 bases, the J end lost 2 bases, and 11 bases lay between the germline ends. Germline values: CDR1 SGHTA, CDR2 FQGNSA. The CDR3 runs 14 residues. The CDR3 loop is CASSPRHFTDTQYF. In nucleotides, the CDR3 is TGTGCCAGCAGCCCCCGCCACTTCACAGATACGCAGTATTTT.

This rearrangement joins TRBV5-1 to TRBJ1-6, with D hard to call. V was cut by 0 bases and J by 6 bases, with 10 bases left in between. Germline assignment: CDR1 SGHRS and CDR2 YFSETQ. CDR3 length: 15 residues. The CDR3 is CASSLAYEGNSPLHF. CDR3 DNA sequence: TGCGCCAGCAGCTTGGCCTATGAGGGTAATTCACCCCTCCACTTT.

The chain couples TRBV11-2 to TRBJ2-7; 7 positions agree with TRBD1. The germline gives CDR1 SGHAT, CDR2 FQNNGV. V lost 4 bases and J lost 0; bases outside the gene matches: 9. The CDR3 runs to 16 residues. CDR3 sequence (DNA): TGTGCCAGCAGCTCGACCCGGGACAGTCACTCCTACGAGCAGTACTTC. Translation gives CASSSTRDSHSYEQYF.

The V and J genes are TRBV19 and TRBJ1-5; D is unclear. CDR1 and CDR2 from the germline V gene are LNHDA and SQIVND (reference sequence). Between the trimmed V and J ends, which lost 3 bases and 1 base, there was a span of 16 bases. This CDR3 has 17 amino acids. CDR3 in DNA: TGTGCCAGTAGTATTGGGGAGGTAGGGAGGAGCAATCAGCCCCAGCATTTT. Amino acid sequence: CASSIGEVGRSNQPQHF.

The V and J genes are TRBV23-1 and TRBJ2-1; D perhaps matches TRBD2 (6 bases). TRBV23-1 is assigned to the ORF class and has an uncertain function. The length of the CDR3 is 13 residues. V lost 0 bases and J lost 7, with 7 bases in between. The CDR3: CASSQSAGNEQFF. The CDR3 DNA sequence: TGCGCCAGCAGTCAATCGGCGGGAAATGAGCAGTTCTTC.

This clone occurred a few times. This chain joins TRBV28 and TRBJ1-5; D is unresolved. Trimming removed 7 bases from V and 4 bases from J, with 8 bases in between. The length of the CDR3 is 12 residues. CDR1 MDHEN and CDR2 SYDVKM come from the germline V gene. The CDR3 sequence is CASTKGNQPQHF. For the CDR3, the DNA is TGTGCCAGCACCAAAGGGAATCAGCCCCAGCATTTT.

The chain recombines TRBV29-1 with TRBJ2-1; D gene uncertain. The CDR3 is made up of 10 amino acids. The germline CDR1 and CDR2 sequences are SQVTM and ANQGSEA. The ends were cut back, 4 bases at V and 8 bases at J, with 6 bases in the middle. CDR3 DNA sequence: TGCAGCGTTGTTCAACATGAGCAGTTCTTC. Its protein is CSVVQHEQFF.

The chain combines TRBV5-6 with TRBJ1-1, with a tentative D call TRBD1 (5 bases). The CDR3 length is 13 residues. Germline assignment: CDR1 SGHDT and CDR2 YYEEEE. Trimming stripped 4 bases from V and 4 bases from J, with 11 bases between. DNA for the CDR3: TGTGCCAGCAGCCTAAGGGGCCTCACTGAAGCTTTCTTT. It yields the protein CASSLRGLTEAFF.

The chain joins TRBV6-5 to TRBJ1-1, with D possibly TRBD1 on 5 matching bases. Per germline, CDR1 MNHEY and CDR2 SVGAGI. The CDR3 sequence is 13 residues long. V lost 5 bases and J 6 bases, leaving 13 bases between the germline ends. CDR3 residues: CASSDQGLAEAFF. The DNA of the CDR3 is TGTGCCAGCAGTGATCAGGGATTGGCTGAAGCTTTCTTT.